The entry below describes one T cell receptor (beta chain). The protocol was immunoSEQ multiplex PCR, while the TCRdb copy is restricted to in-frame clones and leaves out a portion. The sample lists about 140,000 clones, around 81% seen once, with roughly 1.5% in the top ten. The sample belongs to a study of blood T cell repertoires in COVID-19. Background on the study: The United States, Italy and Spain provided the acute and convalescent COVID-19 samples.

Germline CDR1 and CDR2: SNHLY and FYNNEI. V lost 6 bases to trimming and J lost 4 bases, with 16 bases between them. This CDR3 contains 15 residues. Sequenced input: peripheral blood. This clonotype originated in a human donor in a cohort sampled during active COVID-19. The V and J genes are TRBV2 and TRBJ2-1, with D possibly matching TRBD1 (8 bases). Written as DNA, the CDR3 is TGTGCCAGCAGGGCAGACAGGGGAGGGTACAATGAGCAGTTCTTC. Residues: CASRADRGGYNEQFF.